This T cell receptor (beta chain) was observed in a study of blood T cell repertoires in COVID-19. As for the study in general: Researchers got acute and convalescent COVID-19 samples from the United States, Italy and Spain. PBMCs, B-cell-depleted T cells, or T cells provided the cDNA or gDNA that made up the material.

In the study's own analysis: Counts of nucleated cells, estimated from reference gene primer amplification, were obtained. The method was immunoSEQ multiplex PCR; TCRdb's version includes in-frame clones alone and lacks a portion of them. The V and J calls and the clone size are those of that table, but D and trimming were determined from the DNA. The sample contains a few hundred thousand clones, around 87% of which appear only once. V lost 1 base and J 2 bases, leaving 6 bases between the germline ends. CDR3 length equals 13 residues. Germline-derived CDR1 and CDR2 are SGHKS and YYEKEE (reference sequence).

This receptor was taken from a woman in her 50s with acute or convalescent COVID-19. Source material: peripheral blood. The chain recombines TRBV5-5 with TRBJ2-5; tentative D call: TRBD2 (6 bases). The DNA of the CDR3 is TGTGCCAGCAGCTTGAGCGGGCAAGAGACCCAGTACTTC. Encoded protein: CASSLSGQETQYF.